The clone carrying this TCR beta chain was counted a single time. Its matching antigen is unknown. Generated by immunoSEQ multiplex PCR, the TCRdb table keeps only in-frame clones and is missing some. The data contain approximately 30,000 clones, around 82% of them singletons. Germline V gene sequence: CDR1 LNHDA, CDR2 SQIVND (reference sequence). The V end was cut by 2 bases, the J end by 7 bases, with 11 bases between. This CDR3 has 14 amino acids. These data are taken from a study of lymphopenia after photon versus proton radiotherapy. General study findings and limits: After lymphocyte nadir, photon-treated repertoires showed oligoclonal expansion, especially CD8+ Temra. Photon-treated patients lost naive T cells and TCR diversity; proton-treated stayed stable. Better survival with proton therapy was suggested as possible, not demonstrated.

This sequence originates from a man in his fifties with gastric cancer. The V and J genes are TRBV19 and TRBJ2-2; D is perhaps TRBD1 (6 bases). The sample here was peripheral blood, taken from a patient treated with photon-based radiotherapy. The DNA of the CDR3 is TGTGCCAGTAGTATACTACAGGGCGGCGGGGAGCTGTTTTTT. Protein: CASSILQGGGELFF.